These 5 T cell receptor beta chains originate from one sample sequenced in a study of Ad26.COV2.S vaccination and SARS-CoV-2 variants. Assay used: immunoSEQ multiplex PCR; TCRdb lists only in-frame clones, some missing. The data contain about 480,000 clones, around 88% of them singletons. This sample's treatment: around 19 received Ad26.COV2.S at low or high dose, single or two shots; several received placebo; per-sample allocation not given. Collection of the samples took place on day 63 after the first injection of vaccine or placebo. The sample here was peripheral blood, taken in a trial of Ad26.COV2.S vaccine versus placebo. The origin of the receptors is a person between 18 and 65 years old who received the Ad26.COV2.S COVID-19 vaccine or a placebo.

This clone was counted a few times. The chain recombines TRBV7-9 with TRBJ1-6; weak D call: TRBD1 (5 bases). With 5 bases removed from V and 7 bases from J, the gap between germline ends came to 15 bases. The CDR3 runs to 15 residues. Germline V gene sequence: CDR1 SEHNR, CDR2 FQNEAQ (reference sequence). CDR3 coding DNA: TGTGCCAGCAGCACTAGCGGAGGGGACAATTCACCCCTCCACTTT. Protein sequence: CASSTSGGDNSPLHF.

This clone was counted between two and nine times. V gene TRBV12-1 combines with J gene TRBJ1-3. TRBV12-1 is tagged as a pseudogene. The CDR3 loop spans 13 amino acids. The CDR3 nucleotides read TGTGCCAGCAGCCTTCACTCTGGAAACACCATATATTTT. Amino acid sequence: CASSLHSGNTIYF.

The rearrangement joins TRBV7-2 to TRBJ2-5; D call uncertain. Trimming took 5 bases from V and 0 from J, leaving 7 bases between them. The CDR3 extends over 13 amino acids. CDR1 and CDR2 from the germline V gene are SGHTA and FQGNSA. The CDR3 DNA reads as TGTGCCAGCAGCCGGTCGTACCAAGAGACCCAGTACTTC. Amino acids: CASSRSYQETQYF.

V and J are TRBV10-3 and TRBJ2-1; D uncertain. CDR3 length: 16 amino acids. The V end was cut by 3 bases, the J end by 3 bases, with 15 bases between. The germline V gene encodes CDR1 ENHRY and CDR2 SYGVKD. The CDR3 reads CAISDTGPSGYNEQFF. The CDR3 DNA is TGTGCCATCAGTGACACGGGCCCGTCGGGCTACAATGAGCAGTTCTTC.

The chain uses TRBV7-2 and TRBJ2-5; 7 nucleotides agree with TRBD2. V lost 5 bases and J lost 5; bases outside the gene matches: 14. The germline CDR1 and CDR2 sequences are SGHTA and FQGNSA. CDR3 length: 16 amino acids. The CDR3 coding sequence is TGTGCCAGCAGCCCTCGAGGGACGGGAGGAGGGGAGACCCAGTACTTC. Translated: CASSPRGTGGGETQYF.